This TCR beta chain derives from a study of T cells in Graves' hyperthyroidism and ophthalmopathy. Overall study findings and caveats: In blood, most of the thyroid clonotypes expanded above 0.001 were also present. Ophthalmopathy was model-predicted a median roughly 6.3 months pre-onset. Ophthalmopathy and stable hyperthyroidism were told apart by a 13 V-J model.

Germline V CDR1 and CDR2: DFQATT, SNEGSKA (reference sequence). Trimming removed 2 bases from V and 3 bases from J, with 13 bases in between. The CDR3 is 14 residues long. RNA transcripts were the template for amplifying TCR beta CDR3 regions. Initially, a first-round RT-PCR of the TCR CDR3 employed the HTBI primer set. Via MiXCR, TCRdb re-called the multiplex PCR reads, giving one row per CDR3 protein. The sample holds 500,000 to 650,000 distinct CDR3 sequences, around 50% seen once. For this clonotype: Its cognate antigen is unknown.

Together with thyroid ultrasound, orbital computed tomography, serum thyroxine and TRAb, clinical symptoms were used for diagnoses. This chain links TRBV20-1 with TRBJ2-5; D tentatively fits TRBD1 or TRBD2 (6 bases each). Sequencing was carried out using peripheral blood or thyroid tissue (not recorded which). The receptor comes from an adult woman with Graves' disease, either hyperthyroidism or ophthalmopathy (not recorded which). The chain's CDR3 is CSARIWGDKETQYF. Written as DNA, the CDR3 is TGCAGTGCTAGAATTTGGGGGGACAAAGAGACCCAGTACTTC.